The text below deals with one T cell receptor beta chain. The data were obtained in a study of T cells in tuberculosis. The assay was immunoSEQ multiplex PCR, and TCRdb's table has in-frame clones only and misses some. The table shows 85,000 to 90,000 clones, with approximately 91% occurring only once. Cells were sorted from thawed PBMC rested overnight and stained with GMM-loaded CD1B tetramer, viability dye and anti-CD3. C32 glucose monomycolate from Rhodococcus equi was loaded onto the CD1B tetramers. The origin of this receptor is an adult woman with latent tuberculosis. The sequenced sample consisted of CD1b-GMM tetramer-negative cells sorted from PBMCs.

This chain's CDR3 is CASSSGYTDTQYF. In DNA form, the CDR3 reads TGTGCCAGCAGTTCAGGGTACACAGATACGCAGTATTTT. The chain recombines TRBV6-5 with TRBJ2-3; possible D gene TRBD1, 5 bases. Trimming cost V 4 bases and J 2 bases, with 7 bases left between them. This CDR3 has 13 residues. Looked up from germline, CDR1 is MNHEY and CDR2 is SVGAGI.